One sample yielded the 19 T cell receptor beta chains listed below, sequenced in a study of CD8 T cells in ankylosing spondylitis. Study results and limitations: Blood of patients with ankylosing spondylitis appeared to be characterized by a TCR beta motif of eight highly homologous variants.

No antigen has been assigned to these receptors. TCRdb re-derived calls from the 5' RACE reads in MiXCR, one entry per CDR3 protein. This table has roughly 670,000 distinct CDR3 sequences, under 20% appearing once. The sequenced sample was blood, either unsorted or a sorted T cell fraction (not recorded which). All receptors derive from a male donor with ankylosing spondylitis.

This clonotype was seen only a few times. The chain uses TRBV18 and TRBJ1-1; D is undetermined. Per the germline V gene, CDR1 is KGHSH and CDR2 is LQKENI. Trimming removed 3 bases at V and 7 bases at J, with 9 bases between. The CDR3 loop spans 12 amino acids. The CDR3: CASSPEGNEAFF. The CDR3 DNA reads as TGTGCCAGCTCACCCGAGGGAAATGAAGCTTTCTTT.

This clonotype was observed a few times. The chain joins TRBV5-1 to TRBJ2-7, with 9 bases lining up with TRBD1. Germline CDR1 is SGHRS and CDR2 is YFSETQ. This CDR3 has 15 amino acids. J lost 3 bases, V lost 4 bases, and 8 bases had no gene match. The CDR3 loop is CASSVGTGRLYEQYF. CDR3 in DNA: TGCGCCAGCAGCGTCGGGACAGGGCGACTCTACGAGCAGTACTTC.

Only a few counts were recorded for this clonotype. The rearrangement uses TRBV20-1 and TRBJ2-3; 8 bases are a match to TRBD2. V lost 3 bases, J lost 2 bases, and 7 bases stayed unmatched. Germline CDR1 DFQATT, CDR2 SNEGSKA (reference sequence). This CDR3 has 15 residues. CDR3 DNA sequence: TGCAGTGCTAGTCCTAGCGGGTCCCCCACAGATACGCAGTATTTT. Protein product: CSASPSGSPTDTQYF.

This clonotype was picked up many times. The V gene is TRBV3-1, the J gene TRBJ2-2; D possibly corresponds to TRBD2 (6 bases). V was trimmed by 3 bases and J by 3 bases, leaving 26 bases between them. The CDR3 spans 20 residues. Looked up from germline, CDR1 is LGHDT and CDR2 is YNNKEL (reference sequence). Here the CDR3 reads CASSQGWWFRSSGYTGELFF. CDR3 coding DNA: TGTGCCAGCAGCCAGGGGTGGTGGTTCCGGAGTAGCGGATACACCGGGGAGCTGTTTTTT.

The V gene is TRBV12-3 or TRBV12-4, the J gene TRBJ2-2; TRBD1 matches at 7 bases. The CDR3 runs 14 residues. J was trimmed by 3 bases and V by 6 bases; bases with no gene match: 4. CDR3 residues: CASRQGWDTGELFF. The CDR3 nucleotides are TGTGCCAGCAGACAGGGGTGGGACACCGGGGAGCTGTTTTTT.

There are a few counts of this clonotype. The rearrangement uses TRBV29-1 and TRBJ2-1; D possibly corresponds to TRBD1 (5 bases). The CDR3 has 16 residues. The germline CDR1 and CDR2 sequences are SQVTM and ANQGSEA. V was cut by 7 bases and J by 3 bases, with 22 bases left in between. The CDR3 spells CSGESGITSIYNEQFF. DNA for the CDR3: TGCAGCGGGGAATCAGGGATAACTTCGATCTACAATGAGCAGTTCTTC.

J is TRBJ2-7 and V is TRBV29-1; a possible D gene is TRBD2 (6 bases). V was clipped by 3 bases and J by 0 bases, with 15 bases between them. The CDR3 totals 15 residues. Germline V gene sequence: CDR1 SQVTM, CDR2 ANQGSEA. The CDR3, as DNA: TGCAGCGTTGAGGAGGGGATCGGTTACTCCTACGAGCAGTACTTC. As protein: CSVEEGIGYSYEQYF.

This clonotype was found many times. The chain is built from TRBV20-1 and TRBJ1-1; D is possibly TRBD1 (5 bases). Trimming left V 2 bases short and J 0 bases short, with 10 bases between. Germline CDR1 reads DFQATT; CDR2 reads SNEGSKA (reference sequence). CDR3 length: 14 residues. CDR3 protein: CSARPGQMNTEAFF. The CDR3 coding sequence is TGCAGTGCTAGACCTGGACAAATGAACACTGAAGCTTTCTTT.

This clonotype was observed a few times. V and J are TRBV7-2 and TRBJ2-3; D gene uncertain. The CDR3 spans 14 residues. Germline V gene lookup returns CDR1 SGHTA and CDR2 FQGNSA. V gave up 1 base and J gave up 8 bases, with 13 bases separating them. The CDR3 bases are TGTGCCAGCAGCTTAGTTCGAGCTATGGGTACGCAGTATTTT. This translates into CASSLVRAMGTQYF.

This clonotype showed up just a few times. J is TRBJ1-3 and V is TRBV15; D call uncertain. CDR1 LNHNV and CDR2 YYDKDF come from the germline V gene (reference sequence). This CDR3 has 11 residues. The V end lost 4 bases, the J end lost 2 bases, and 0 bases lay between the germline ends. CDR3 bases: TGTGCCACCAGCACTGGAAACACCATATATTTT. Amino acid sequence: CATSTGNTIYF.

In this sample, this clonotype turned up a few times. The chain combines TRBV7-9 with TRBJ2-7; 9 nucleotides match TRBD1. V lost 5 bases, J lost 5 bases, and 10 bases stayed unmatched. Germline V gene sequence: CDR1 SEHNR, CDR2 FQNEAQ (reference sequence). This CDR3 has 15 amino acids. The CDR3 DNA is TGTGCCAGCAGCAGAGGGACAGGGAAGAGCGACGAGCAGTACTTC. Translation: CASSRGTGKSDEQYF.

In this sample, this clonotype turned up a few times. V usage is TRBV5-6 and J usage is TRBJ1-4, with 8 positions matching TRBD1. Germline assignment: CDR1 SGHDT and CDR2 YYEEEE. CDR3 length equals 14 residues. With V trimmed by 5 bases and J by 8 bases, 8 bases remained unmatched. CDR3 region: CASSHAGGREKLFF. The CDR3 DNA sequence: TGTGCCAGCAGTCACGCAGGGGGCAGGGAAAAACTGTTTTTT.

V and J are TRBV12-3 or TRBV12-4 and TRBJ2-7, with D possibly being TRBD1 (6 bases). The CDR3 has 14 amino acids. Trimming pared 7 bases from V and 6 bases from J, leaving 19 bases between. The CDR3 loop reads CASTQAGVRGEQYF. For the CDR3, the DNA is TGTGCCAGCACCCAGGCGGGTGTCAGGGGCGAGCAGTACTTC.

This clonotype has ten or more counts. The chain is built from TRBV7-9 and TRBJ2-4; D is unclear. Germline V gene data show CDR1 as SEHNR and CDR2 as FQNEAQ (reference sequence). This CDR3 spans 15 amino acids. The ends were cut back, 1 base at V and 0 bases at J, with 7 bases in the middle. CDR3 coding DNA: TGTGCCAGCAGCTTAGGTGGCCTAGCCAAAAACATTCAGTACTTC. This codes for CASSLGGLAKNIQYF.

CDR3 sequence reads: CASSVERQETQYF. The CDR3 DNA is TGTGCCAGCAGTGTGGAGAGACAAGAGACCCAGTACTTC. The chain employs TRBV2 and TRBJ2-5; no firm D call. The CDR3 has 13 amino acids. Between the trimmed V and J ends, which lost 4 bases and 2 bases, there was a span of 8 bases. The germline gives CDR1 SNHLY, CDR2 FYNNEI. Full variable domain (rest looked up from reference TRBV2 and TRBJ2-5): EPEVTQTPSHQVTQMGQEVILRCVPISNHLYFYWYRQILGQKVEFLVSFYNNEISEKSEIFDDQFSVERPDGSNFTLKIRSTKLEDSAMYFCASSVERQETQYFGPGTRLLVL.

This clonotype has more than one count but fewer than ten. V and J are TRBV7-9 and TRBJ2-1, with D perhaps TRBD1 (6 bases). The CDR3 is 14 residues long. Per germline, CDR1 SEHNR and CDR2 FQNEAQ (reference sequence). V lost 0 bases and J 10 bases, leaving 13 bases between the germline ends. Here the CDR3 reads CASSLALGTHEQFF. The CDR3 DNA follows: TGTGCCAGCAGCTTAGCGCTCGGGACACACGAGCAGTTCTTC.

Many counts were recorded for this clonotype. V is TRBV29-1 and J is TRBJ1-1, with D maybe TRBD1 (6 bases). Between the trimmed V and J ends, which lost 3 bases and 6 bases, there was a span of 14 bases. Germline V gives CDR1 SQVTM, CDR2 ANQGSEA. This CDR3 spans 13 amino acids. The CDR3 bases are TGCAGCGTTGAGGAGGGGGGCCCGGCTGAAGCTTTCTTT. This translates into CSVEEGGPAEAFF.

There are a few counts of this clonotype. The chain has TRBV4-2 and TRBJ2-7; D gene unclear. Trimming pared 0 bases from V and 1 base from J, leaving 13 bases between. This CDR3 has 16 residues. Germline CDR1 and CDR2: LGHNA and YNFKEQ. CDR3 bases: TGTGCCAGCAGCCAAGAAACGGCGGTACTTTCCTACGAGCAGTACTTC. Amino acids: CASSQETAVLSYEQYF.

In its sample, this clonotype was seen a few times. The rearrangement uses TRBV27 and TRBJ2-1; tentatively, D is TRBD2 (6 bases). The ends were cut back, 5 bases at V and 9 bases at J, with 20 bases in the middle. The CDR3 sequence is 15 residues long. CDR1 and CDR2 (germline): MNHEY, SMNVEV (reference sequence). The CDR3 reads CASSITGLAVGEQFF. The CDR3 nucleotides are TGTGCCAGCAGTATCACGGGACTTGCAGTGGGTGAGCAGTTCTTC.